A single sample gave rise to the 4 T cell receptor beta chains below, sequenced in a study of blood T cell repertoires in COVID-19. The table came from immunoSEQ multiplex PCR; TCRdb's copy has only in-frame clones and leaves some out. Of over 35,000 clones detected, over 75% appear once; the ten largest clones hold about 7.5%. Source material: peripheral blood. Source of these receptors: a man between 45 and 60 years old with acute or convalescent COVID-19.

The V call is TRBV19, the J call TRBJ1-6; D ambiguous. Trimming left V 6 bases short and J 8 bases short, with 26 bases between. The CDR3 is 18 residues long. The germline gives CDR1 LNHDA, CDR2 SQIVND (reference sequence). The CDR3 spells CASRSLRAAGGVDSPLHF. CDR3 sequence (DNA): TGTGCCAGTAGGAGCCTCCGGGCCGCCGGAGGTGTTGATTCACCCCTCCACTTT.

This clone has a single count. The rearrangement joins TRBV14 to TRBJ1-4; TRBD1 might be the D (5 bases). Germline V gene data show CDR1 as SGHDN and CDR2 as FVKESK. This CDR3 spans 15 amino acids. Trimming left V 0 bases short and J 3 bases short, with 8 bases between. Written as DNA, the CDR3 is TGTGCCAGCAGCCAAGATTCAGGGTCTAATGAAAAACTGTTTTTT. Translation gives CASSQDSGSNEKLFF.

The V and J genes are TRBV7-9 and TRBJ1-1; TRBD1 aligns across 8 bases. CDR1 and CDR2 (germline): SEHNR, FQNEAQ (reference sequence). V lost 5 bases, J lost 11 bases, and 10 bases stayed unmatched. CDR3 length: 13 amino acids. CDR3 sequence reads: CASSRYMTGAAFF. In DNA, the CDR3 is TGTGCCAGCAGCCGCTACATGACAGGGGCTGCTTTCTTT.

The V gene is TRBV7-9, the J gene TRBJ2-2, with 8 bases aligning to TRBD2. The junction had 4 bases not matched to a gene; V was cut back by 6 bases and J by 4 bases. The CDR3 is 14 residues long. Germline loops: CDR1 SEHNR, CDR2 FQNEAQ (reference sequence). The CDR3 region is CASRAGDFTGELFF. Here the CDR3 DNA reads TGTGCCAGCAGAGCGGGGGATTTCACCGGGGAGCTGTTTTTT.